Below are 13 T cell receptor beta chains sequenced from a single sample in a study of long-term antiretroviral therapy in people with HIV. With survey level as its setting, the immunoSEQ assay was v3.0. Profiling relied on immunoSEQ multiplex PCR, and the TCRdb table lists in-frame clones only, not all of them. Altogether about 23,000 clones are present, around nine tenths being singletons, with the ten largest covering around 6.4%. The source was unsorted PBMCs, collected 0.6 years after starting antiretroviral therapy. These receptors all come from a man between 60 and 75 years old with HIV.

The genes are TRBV7-1 and TRBJ2-7, with D unresolved. TRBV7-1 is flagged as an ORF with uncertain function. Trimming removed 4 bases at V and 4 bases at J, with 23 bases between. CDR3 length: 17 residues. CDR3 bases: TGTGCCAGCAGCTTAGCCCCTCCCTCAGGTGGCCTGTACGAGCAGTACTTC. Amino acids: CASSLAPPSGGLYEQYF.

Comments on this clone: Other DNA sequences in the sample encode the same CDR3. The chain is built from TRBV29-1 and TRBJ1-2, with 8 positions matching TRBD1. With V trimmed by 6 bases and J by 9 bases, 3 bases remained unmatched. CDR1 and CDR2 (germline): SQVTM, ANQGSEA. This CDR3 has 10 amino acids. DNA for the CDR3: TGCAGCGTATGGACAGGGAGCTACACCTTC. This gives the protein CSVWTGSYTF.

The chain combines TRBV19 with TRBJ1-1; D not certain. There are 13 residues in the CDR3. In germline, CDR1 is LNHDA, CDR2 SQIVND (reference sequence). The germline V and J ends were trimmed by 1 base and 5 bases, with 8 bases remaining between them. The chain's CDR3 is CASSIVERTEAFF. In nucleotides, the CDR3 is TGTGCCAGTAGTATAGTTGAGCGGACTGAAGCTTTCTTT. The whole variable domain, remainder taken from reference TRBV19 and TRBJ1-1, is DGGITQSPKYLFRKEGQNVTLSCEQNLNHDAMYWYRQDPGQGLRLIYYSQIVNDFQKGDIAEGYSVSREKKESFPLTVTSAQKNPTAFYLCASSIVERTEAFFGQGTRLTVV.

The rearrangement joins TRBV11-3 to TRBJ2-1, with TRBD2 as a possible D gene (6 bases). This CDR3 comprises 11 residues. Germline CDR1 reads SGHNT; CDR2 reads YENEEA. V lost 3 bases and J 10 bases, leaving 7 bases between the germline ends. The CDR3 nucleotides are TGTGCCAGCAGCTTGGCGGGGGAGCAGTTCTTC. Its translation is CASSLAGEQFF.

J is TRBJ2-7 and V is TRBV5-4, with 8 bases matching TRBD2. V dropped 5 bases and J dropped 3; count of bases not matched to a gene: 7. This CDR3 comprises 14 residues. The germline CDR1 and CDR2 sequences are SGHNT and YYREEE (reference sequence). The CDR3 bases are TGTGCCAGCAGTTCAGCGGGAGACTTCTACGAGCAGTACTTC. This sequence encodes CASSSAGDFYEQYF.

V is TRBV18 and J is TRBJ2-2, with D possibly TRBD2 on 6 matching bases. This CDR3 is built from 15 residues. Germline V CDR1 and CDR2: KGHSH, LQKENI. Trimming removed 3 bases at V and 4 bases at J, with 12 bases between. The CDR3 loop reads CASSPPSTSTGELFF. The CDR3 nucleotides are TGTGCCAGCTCACCCCCCTCGACTAGCACCGGGGAGCTGTTTTTT.

The rearrangement joins TRBV1 to TRBJ1-4. TRBV1 is labeled a pseudogene. The CDR3 totals 15 residues. Written as DNA, the CDR3 is TGCACCAGCACCCAAAGAGGGGGGCGTGATGAAAAACTGTTTTTT. As protein: CTSTQRGGRDEKLFF.

This sequence joins TRBV14 and TRBJ2-2; the match to TRBD1 covers 7 bases. The CDR3 is 20 residues long. V was clipped by 9 bases and J by 2 bases; unmatched bases: 24. CDR1 is SGHDN and CDR2 is FVKESK in the germline V gene. CDR3 in amino acids: CARETLRADRAGGNTGELFF. DNA of the CDR3: TGTGCCAGAGAAACTCTCAGGGCGGATCGGGCAGGGGGTAACACCGGGGAGCTGTTTTTT. The full variable domain, its missing parts supplied by reference TRBV14 and TRBJ2-2, is EAGVTQFPSHSVIEKGQTVTLRCDPISGHDNLYWYRRVMGKEIKFLLHFVKESKQDESGMPNNRFLAERTGGTYSTLKVQPAELEDSGVYFCARETLRADRAGGNTGELFFGEGSRLTVL.

This chain uses TRBV11-2 with TRBJ2-1, with TRBD1 matching over 8 bases. Losses at the gene ends were 1 base for V and 2 bases for J; bases not matched to a gene: 4. The length of the CDR3 is 16 residues. The germline CDR1 and CDR2 sequences are SGHAT and FQNNGV. The CDR3 is CASSLGDRGTYNEQFF. Written as DNA, the CDR3 is TGTGCCAGCAGCTTAGGTGACAGGGGTACCTACAATGAGCAGTTCTTC.

The chain joins TRBV25-1 to TRBJ2-1; no clear D. The CDR3 spans 13 residues. The germline V gene has CDR1 MGHDK and CDR2 SYGVNS. The V end lost 6 bases, the J end lost 8 bases, and 14 bases lay between the germline ends. The CDR3, as DNA: TGTGCCAGCAGCCCAGTTACTTGGGATGAGCAGTTCTTC. Encoded protein: CASSPVTWDEQFF.

The chain links TRBV21-1 to TRBJ2-7; TRBD2 is taken as the D call from the table, unchecked against the DNA. TRBV21-1 is a pseudogene segment. The CDR3 loop spans 9 amino acids. CDR3 DNA sequence: TGTGCCAGCAGCCCGACGCGGAAGTTC. Protein sequence: CASSPTRKF.

This chain links TRBV7-2 with TRBJ2-7, with TRBD1 identical over 7 bases. V lost 4 bases to trimming and J lost 1 base; unmatched junction nucleotides: 16. The CDR3 has 18 amino acids. Germline loops: CDR1 SGHTA, CDR2 FQGNSA. In DNA form, the CDR3 reads TGTGCCAGCAGCTCACGAAGGGGAAACAGGGGAAATTCCTACGAGCAGTACTTC. Translation: CASSSRRGNRGNSYEQYF. Full variable domain (rest looked up from reference TRBV7-2 and TRBJ2-7): GAGVSQSPSNKVTEKGKDVELRCDPISGHTALYWYRQSLGQGLEFLIYFQGNSAPDKSGLPSDRFSAERTGGSVSTLTIQRTQQEDSAVYLCASSSRRGNRGNSYEQYFGPGTRLTVT.

This clone was picked up a small number of times. DNA for the CDR3: TGTGCCAGCGACGTTGGGGGCTATGGCTACACCTTC. Encoded protein: CASDVGGYGYTF. The V gene is TRBV7-9, the J gene TRBJ1-2; tentatively, D is TRBD1 (5 bases). The length of the CDR3 is 12 residues. From germline, CDR1 is SEHNR and CDR2 FQNEAQ (reference sequence). Trimming pared 8 bases from V and 4 bases from J, leaving 11 bases between.